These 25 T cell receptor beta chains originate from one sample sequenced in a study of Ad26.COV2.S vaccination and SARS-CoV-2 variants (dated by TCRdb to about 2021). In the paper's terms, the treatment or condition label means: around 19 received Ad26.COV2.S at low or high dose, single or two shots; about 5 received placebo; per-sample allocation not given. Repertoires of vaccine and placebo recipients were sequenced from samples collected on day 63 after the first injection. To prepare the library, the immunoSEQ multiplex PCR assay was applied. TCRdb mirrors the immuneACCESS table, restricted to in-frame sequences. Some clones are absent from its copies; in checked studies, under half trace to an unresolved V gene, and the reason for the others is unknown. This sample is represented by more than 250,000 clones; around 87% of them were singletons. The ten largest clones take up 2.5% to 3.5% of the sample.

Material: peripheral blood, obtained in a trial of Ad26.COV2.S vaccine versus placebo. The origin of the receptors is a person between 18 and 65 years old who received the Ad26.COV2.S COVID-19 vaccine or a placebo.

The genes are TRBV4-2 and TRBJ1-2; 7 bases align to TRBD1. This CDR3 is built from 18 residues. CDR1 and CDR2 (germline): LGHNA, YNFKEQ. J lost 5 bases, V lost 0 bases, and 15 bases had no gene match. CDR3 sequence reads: CASSQDHSPGAGGYGYTF. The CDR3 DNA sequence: TGTGCCAGCAGCCAAGATCACTCCCCTGGAGCAGGGGGGTATGGCTACACCTTC.

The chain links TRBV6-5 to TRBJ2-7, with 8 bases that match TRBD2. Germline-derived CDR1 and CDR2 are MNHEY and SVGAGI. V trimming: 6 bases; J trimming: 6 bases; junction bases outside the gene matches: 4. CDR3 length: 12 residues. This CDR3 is CASRSGGSEQYF. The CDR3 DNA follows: TGTGCCAGCAGGTCGGGAGGGAGCGAGCAGTACTTC.

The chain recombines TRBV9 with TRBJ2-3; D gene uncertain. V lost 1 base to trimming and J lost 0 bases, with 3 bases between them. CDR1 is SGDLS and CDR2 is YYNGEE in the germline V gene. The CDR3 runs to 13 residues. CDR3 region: CASSVWSTDTQYF. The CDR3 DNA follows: TGTGCCAGCAGCGTATGGAGCACAGATACGCAGTATTTT.

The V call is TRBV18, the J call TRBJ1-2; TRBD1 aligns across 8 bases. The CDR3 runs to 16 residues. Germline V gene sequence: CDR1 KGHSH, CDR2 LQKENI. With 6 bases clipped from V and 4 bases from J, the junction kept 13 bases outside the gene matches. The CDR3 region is CASSGSRTGSFYGYTF. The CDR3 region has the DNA TGTGCCAGCTCGGGGTCGCGGACAGGGAGCTTCTATGGCTACACCTTC.

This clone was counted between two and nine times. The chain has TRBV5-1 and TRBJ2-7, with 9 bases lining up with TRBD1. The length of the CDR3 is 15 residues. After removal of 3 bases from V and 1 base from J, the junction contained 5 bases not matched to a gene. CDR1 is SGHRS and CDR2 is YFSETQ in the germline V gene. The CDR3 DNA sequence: TGCGCCAGCAGCTCACCGGGACAGGGTTCCTACGAGCAGTACTTC. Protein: CASSSPGQGSYEQYF.

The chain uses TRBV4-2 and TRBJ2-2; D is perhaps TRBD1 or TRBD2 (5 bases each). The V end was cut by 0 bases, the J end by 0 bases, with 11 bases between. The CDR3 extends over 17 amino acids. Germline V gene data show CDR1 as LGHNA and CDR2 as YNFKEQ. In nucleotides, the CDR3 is TGTGCCAGCAGCCAAGACCGGGACGGGGCGAACACCGGGGAGCTGTTTTTT. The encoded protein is CASSQDRDGANTGELFF.

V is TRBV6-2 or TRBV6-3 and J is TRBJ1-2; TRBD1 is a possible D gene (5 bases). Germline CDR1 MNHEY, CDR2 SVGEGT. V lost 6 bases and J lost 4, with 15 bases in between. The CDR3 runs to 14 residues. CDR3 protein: CASSTPGGGYGYTF. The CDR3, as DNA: TGTGCCAGCAGCACCCCGGGTGGGGGCTATGGCTACACCTTC.

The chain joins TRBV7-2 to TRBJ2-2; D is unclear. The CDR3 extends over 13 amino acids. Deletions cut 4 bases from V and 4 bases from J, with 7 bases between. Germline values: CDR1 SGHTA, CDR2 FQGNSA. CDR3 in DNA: TGTGCCAGCAGCTATCCTAGCACCGGGGAGCTGTTTTTT. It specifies CASSYPSTGELFF.

CDR3 loop: CSVGQGGGNTIYF. CDR3 nucleotide sequence: TGCAGCGTGGGACAGGGCGGTGGAAACACCATATATTTT. The chain employs TRBV29-1 and TRBJ1-3; TRBD1 agrees at 9 bases. CDR1 is SQVTM, CDR2 ANQGSEA, per germline. Germline trimming cut 6 bases from V and 3 bases from J; bases unmatched to any gene: 3. The CDR3 has 13 residues.

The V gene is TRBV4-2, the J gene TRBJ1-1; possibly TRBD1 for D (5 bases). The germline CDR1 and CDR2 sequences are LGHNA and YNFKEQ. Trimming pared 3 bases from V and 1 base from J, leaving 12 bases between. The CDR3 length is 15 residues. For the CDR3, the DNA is TGTGCCAGCAGCCACCGAGGGCAGGGGAACACTGAAGCTTTCTTT. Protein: CASSHRGQGNTEAFF.

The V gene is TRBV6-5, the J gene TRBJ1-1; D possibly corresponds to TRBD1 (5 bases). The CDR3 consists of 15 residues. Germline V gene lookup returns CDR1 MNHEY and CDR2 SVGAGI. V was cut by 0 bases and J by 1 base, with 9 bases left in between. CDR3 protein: CASSYSGVKNTEAFF. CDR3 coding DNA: TGTGCCAGCAGTTACTCGGGGGTGAAGAACACTGAAGCTTTCTTT.

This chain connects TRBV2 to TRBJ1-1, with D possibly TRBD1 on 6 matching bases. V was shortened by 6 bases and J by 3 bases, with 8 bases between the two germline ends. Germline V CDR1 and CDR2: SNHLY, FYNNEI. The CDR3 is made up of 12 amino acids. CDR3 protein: CASSTGYTEAFF. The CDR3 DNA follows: TGTGCCAGCAGCACAGGGTACACTGAAGCTTTCTTT.

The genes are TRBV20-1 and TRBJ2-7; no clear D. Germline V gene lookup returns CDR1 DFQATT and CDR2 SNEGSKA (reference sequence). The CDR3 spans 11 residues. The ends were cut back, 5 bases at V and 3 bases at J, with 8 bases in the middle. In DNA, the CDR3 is TGCAGTGCTGGCACTAACTACGAGCAGTACTTC. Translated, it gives CSAGTNYEQYF.

Here the CDR3 reads CASSLGAALYTDTQYF. In DNA form, the CDR3 reads TGTGCCAGCAGCTTAGGGGCGGCGCTATACACAGATACGCAGTATTTT. The chain carries TRBV7-2 and TRBJ2-3; D remains ambiguous. The germline CDR1 and CDR2 sequences are SGHTA and FQGNSA. V shed 1 base and J shed 2 bases, with 13 bases lying between them. The CDR3 contains 16 residues.

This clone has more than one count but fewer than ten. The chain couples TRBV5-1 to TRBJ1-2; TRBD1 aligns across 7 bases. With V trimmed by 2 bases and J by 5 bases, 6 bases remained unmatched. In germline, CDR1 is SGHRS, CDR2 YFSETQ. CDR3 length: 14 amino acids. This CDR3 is CASSFSGTDYGYTF. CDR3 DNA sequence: TGCGCCAGCAGCTTCTCAGGGACAGATTATGGCTACACCTTC.

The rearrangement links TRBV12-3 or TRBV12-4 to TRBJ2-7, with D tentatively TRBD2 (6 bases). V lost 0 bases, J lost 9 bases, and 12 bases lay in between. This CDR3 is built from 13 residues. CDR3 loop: CASSLAGGTGQYF. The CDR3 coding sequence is TGTGCCAGCAGTTTAGCGGGGGGAACGGGGCAGTACTTC.

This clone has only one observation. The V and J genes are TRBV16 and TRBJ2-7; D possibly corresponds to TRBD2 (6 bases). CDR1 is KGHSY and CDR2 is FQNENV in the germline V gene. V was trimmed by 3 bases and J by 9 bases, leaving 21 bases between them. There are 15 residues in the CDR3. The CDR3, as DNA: TGTGCCAGCAGCCACACCGGGCAGGGAGGAGGATGGCAGTACTTC. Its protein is CASSHTGQGGGWQYF.

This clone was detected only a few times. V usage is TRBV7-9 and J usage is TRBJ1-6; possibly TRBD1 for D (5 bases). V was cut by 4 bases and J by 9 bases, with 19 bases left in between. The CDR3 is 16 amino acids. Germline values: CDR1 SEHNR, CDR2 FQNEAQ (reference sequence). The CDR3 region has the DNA TGTGCCAGCAGCTCCTCTTTGAGGGGTATTGCTTCACCCCTCCACTTT. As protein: CASSSSLRGIASPLHF.

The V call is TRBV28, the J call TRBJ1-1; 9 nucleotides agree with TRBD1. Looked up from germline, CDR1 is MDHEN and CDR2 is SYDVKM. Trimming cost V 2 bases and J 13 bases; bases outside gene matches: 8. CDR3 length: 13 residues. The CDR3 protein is CASSLDPDRGGFF. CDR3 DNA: TGTGCCAGCAGTTTAGATCCTGACAGGGGGGGTTTCTTT.

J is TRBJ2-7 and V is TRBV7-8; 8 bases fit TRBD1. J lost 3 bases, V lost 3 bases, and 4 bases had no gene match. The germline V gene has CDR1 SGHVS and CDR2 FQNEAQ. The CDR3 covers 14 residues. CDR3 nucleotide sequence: TGTGCCAGCAGCTTCGGGACAGGACTCTACGAGCAGTACTTC. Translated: CASSFGTGLYEQYF.

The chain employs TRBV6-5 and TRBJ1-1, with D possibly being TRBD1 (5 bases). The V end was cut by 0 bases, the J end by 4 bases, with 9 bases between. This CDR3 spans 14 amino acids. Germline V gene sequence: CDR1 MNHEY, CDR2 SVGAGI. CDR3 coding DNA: TGTGCCAGCAGTTACTCGGCAGGGCGCACTGAAGCTTTCTTT. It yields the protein CASSYSAGRTEAFF.

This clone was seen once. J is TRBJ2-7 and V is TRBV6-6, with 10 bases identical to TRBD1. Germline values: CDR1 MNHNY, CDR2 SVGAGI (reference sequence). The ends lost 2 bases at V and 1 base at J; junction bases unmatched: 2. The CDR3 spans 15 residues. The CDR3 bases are TGTGCCAGCAGTTACGGGACAGGGGTGTCCTACGAGCAGTACTTC. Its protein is CASSYGTGVSYEQYF.

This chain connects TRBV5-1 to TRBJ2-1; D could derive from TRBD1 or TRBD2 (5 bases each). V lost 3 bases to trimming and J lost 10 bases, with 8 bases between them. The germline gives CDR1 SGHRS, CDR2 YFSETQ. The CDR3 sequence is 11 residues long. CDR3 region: CASSSGREQFF. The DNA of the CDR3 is TGCGCCAGCAGCTCGGGACGCGAGCAGTTCTTC.

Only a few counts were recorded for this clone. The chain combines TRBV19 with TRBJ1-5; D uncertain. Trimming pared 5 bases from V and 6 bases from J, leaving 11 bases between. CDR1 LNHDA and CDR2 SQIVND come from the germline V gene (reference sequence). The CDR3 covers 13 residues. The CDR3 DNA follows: TGTGCCAGTAGTCCCGATAGGACTCAGCCCCAGCATTTT. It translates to CASSPDRTQPQHF.

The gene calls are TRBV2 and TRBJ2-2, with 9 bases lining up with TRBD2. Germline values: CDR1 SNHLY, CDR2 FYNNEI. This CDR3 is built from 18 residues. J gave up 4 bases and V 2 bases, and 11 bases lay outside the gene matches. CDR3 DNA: TGTGCCAGCAGTGAACAGCTAGCGGGGTCGAGGGGCACCGGGGAGCTGTTTTTT. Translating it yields CASSEQLAGSRGTGELFF.